This T cell receptor beta chain was sequenced in a study of regulatory T cells in long-lasting Graves disease. Sample time point: newly diagnosed GD, antithyroid drugs for less than 3 months. PBMCs provided the RNA from which the TCR library was made. The authors built TCR beta libraries using iRepertoire HTBI primers and Arm-PCR of CDR3 regions. TCRdb fed the multiplex PCR reads into MiXCR, producing one record per CDR3 protein. The table has some 340,000 distinct CDR3 sequences, about 11% seen once; the top ten hold approximately 19%. This clonotype was counted at least ten times. This sample also appeared in a second study, on T cells in Graves' hyperthyroidism and ophthalmopathy.

This sequence originates from a woman younger than 30 with Graves disease. This specimen was peripheral blood mononuclear cells (PBMCs), taken at new diagnosis, from a patient treated with antithyroid drugs.

DNA of the CDR3: TGCGCCAGCACTAGGACACACGGCTACACCTTC. Its protein is CASTRTHGYTF. V and J are TRBV10-1 and TRBJ1-2, with D perhaps matching TRBD1 (5 bases). V was trimmed by 7 bases and J by 8 bases, leaving 11 bases between them. Germline assignment: CDR1 WNHNN and CDR2 SYGVQD (reference sequence). The CDR3 has 11 amino acids.